The T cell receptor beta chain described here comes from a study of response to subunit inactivated influenza vaccine. Whole-study findings and limits: Only a handful of new T cells, the authors suggested, are recruited with each seasonal influenza vaccination.

Each CDR3 protein gets one entry after TCRdb re-called the RT-PCR reads with MiXCR. The sample carries about 650,000 distinct CDR3 sequences, around 13% recorded once. Germline CDR1 is SEHNR and CDR2 is FQNEAQ (reference sequence). The CDR3 spans 16 residues. Trimming removed 7 bases from V and 2 bases from J, with 15 bases in between. With respect to this clonotype: Its matching antigen is unknown.

The chain couples TRBV7-9 to TRBJ2-6, with a possible D match to TRBD1 (6 bases). The source of this sequence is a man aged 50 to 60 who received an inactivated influenza vaccine. This specimen consisted of PBMCs from blood, obtained less than 15 days before vaccination. Written as DNA, the CDR3 is TGTGCCAGCACACCCTACAGGGATCCTGGGGCCAACGTCCTGACTTTC. Translated: CASTPYRDPGANVLTF.